This T cell receptor (beta chain) was obtained from a study of blood T cell repertoires in COVID-19. This CDR3 contains 14 residues. The V end was cut by 1 base, the J end by 7 bases, with 13 bases between. Germline CDR1 and CDR2: GTSNPN and SVGIG (reference sequence). Clones were read by immunoSEQ multiplex PCR, and TCRdb kept only the in-frame ones, dropping some. Found here are roughly 200,000 clones, 80% to 90% of them singletons; the top ten hold approximately 10%. This receptor was identified in a woman of 80 years or more with COVID-19, enrolled during active disease. This chain uses TRBV30 with TRBJ2-2, with D possibly TRBD1 on 6 matching bases. The sequencing sample was made of peripheral blood. DNA of the CDR3: TGTGCCTGGAGTGCAGGGGTCGGAGGCGGGGAGCTGTTTTTT. It encodes CAWSAGVGGGELFF.